The 5 T cell receptor beta chains below were found in one sample sequenced in a study of T cells in Graves' hyperthyroidism and ophthalmopathy (dated by TCRdb to between 2019 and 2020). Receptors were amplified or captured by multiplex PCR. Instrument used: Illumina HiSeq 2000. The TCR beta CDR3 regions were amplified from the RNA transcripts. The TCR CDR3 was subjected to a first round of RT-PCR using the HTBI primer set and the Qiagen OneStep RT-PCR kit. In-frame beta chains were kept once TCRdb had trimmed the public reads at Q25 with fastp and called clones with MiXCR. Here each entry gathers all rows of one CDR3 protein and keeps the most common genes and DNA. In all, the sample holds 560,000 or so distinct CDR3 sequences, and around 45% of those were seen once. Clones ranked in the top ten supply 8% to 8.5% of the sample. Sequencing used peripheral blood or thyroid tissue (not recorded which). These receptors all come from a woman in her late teens or twenties with Graves' hyperthyroidism. Donor details come from another sample of the same person, matched by shared clones.

V gene TRBV29-1 combines with J gene TRBJ2-7; 12 nucleotides agree with TRBD2. V dropped 7 bases and J dropped 4; count of bases not matched to a gene: 5. Per the germline V gene, CDR1 is SQVTM and CDR2 is ANQGSEA. This CDR3 comprises 13 residues. CDR3 in DNA: TGCAGCGCTCTACTAGCGGGAGGATACGAGCAGTACTTC. Translated: CSALLAGGYEQYF.

This chain connects TRBV19 to TRBJ1-2, with TRBD1 matching over 7 bases. V shed 3 bases, J shed 2 bases, and the junction held 0 bases outside the gene matches. The CDR3 sequence is 13 residues long. The germline V gene encodes CDR1 LNHDA and CDR2 SQIVND (reference sequence). CDR3 region: CASSMTGNYGYTF. The CDR3 nucleotides read TGTGCCAGTAGTATGACAGGGAACTATGGCTACACCTTC.

This clonotype was recorded a few times. The chain links TRBV9 to TRBJ2-5; perhaps TRBD2 as D (5 bases). CDR3 length: 15 amino acids. V lost 0 bases and J 1 base, leaving 10 bases between the germline ends. Looked up from germline, CDR1 is SGDLS and CDR2 is YYNGEE. CDR3 loop: CASSVGEQTQETQYF. Here the CDR3 DNA reads TGTGCCAGCAGCGTAGGGGAGCAGACCCAAGAGACCCAGTACTTC.

The V call is TRBV7-8, the J call TRBJ1-6; 10 bases align to TRBD1. Germline V gene sequence: CDR1 SGHVS, CDR2 FQNEAQ. CDR3 size: 16 residues. The trim removed 1 base at V and 7 bases at J, leaving 4 bases unmatched. The CDR3 loop is CASSLVPGQGNSPLHF. DNA of the CDR3: TGTGCCAGCAGCTTAGTGCCGGGACAGGGGAATTCACCCCTCCACTTT.

Ten or more counts support this clonotype. The chain joins TRBV2 to TRBJ2-5; D is uncertain. The CDR3 is 13 residues long. The V gene's germline CDR1 is SNHLY and CDR2 FYNNEI. The ends were cut back, 6 bases at V and 2 bases at J, with 10 bases in the middle. This CDR3 reads CASREHEQETQYF. The CDR3 nucleotides read TGTGCCAGCAGAGAACACGAACAAGAGACCCAGTACTTC.